This is a list of T cell receptor beta chains from one sample in a study of blood T cells in healthy people across ages. From the 5' RACE reads, TCRdb called clonotypes with MiXCR, one entry per CDR3 protein. Of roughly 800,000 distinct CDR3 sequences listed, about 36% were seen once; the top ten hold 10% to 15%. The sequenced sample was blood. These TCRs come from a man younger than 35 in good health. Each CDR3 is given with its conserved first and last residue. Each record gives: V gene, J gene, D gene, clone size, CDR3 DNA, CDR3 protein. A D gene is named only where the DNA matches it firmly. Part of the rows lack a size; the others show once, few, many or a class for expanded clones.

>TRBV7-2|TRBJ2-3|NA|few
TGTGCCAGCAGCTTCGGCCTGGCGGGAGATACGCAGTATTTT
CASSFGLAGDTQYF
>TRBV12-3/TRBV12-4|TRBJ1-3|TRBD1|few
TGTGCCAGCAGTCCGGGAACAGGGGACCGAGGAAACACCATATATTTT
CASSPGTGDRGNTIYF
>TRBV7-2|TRBJ1-1|NA|NA
TGTGCCAGCAGCTTAGGTCTGGGGCCGGGGACTGAAGCTTTCTTT
CASSLGLGPGTEAFF
>TRBV9|TRBJ2-7|NA|once
TGTGCCAGCAGGTACCGCCGTGCAGGGGGGGAGCGGAATGAGCAGTACTTC
CASRYRRAGGERNEQYF
>TRBV10-3|TRBJ2-7|TRBD1|few
TGTGCCATCGGCCGGGACAGGGCCAACGAGCAGTACTTC
CAIGRDRANEQYF
>TRBV7-9|TRBJ1-1|NA|NA
TGTTCCAGCAGCTGGGGGCAGGGCTCTAGTGAAGCTTTCTTT
CSSSWGQGSSEAFF
>TRBV6-1|TRBJ1-2|NA|NA
TGTGCCAGCAGTGAGCGGGGAGGGATTAACTATGGCTACACCTTC
CASSERGGINYGYTF
>TRBV6-2/TRBV6-3|TRBJ2-7|TRBD2|many
TGTGCCAGCAGAACTAGCGGGGTTGCCTACGAGCAGTACTTC
CASRTSGVAYEQYF
>TRBV20-1|TRBJ2-1|TRBD1|once
TGCAGTGCTAGAGATCGAGGGGGCCAAGAGACCCAGTTCTTC
CSARDRGGQETQFF
>TRBV7-3|TRBJ1-2|NA|NA
TGTGCCAGCAGCTTATCAGGAAACTACTATGGCTACACCTTC
CASSLSGNYYGYTF
>TRBV29-1|TRBJ2-3|NA|NA
TGCAGCGTTGAATCCCCTAGAGATACGCAGTATTTT
CSVESPRDTQYF
>TRBV7-2|TRBJ2-5|NA|few
TGTGCCAGCAGCTCCCCCAGGCGAGAGACCCAGTACTTC
CASSSPRRETQYF
>TRBV7-6|TRBJ1-6|NA|NA
TGTGCCAGCAGCTTAGATCCCACAGGGACTACCAATTCACCCCTCCACTTT
CASSLDPTGTTNSPLHF
>TRBV19|TRBJ1-2|NA|few
TGTGCCAGTAGTATAGCCCTCGATTCAGGGGACTATGGCTACACCTTC
CASSIALDSGDYGYTF
>TRBV12-3/TRBV12-4|TRBJ2-6|NA|many
TGTGCCAGCGGTGGCTCTGGGGCCAACGTCCTGACTTTC
CASGGSGANVLTF